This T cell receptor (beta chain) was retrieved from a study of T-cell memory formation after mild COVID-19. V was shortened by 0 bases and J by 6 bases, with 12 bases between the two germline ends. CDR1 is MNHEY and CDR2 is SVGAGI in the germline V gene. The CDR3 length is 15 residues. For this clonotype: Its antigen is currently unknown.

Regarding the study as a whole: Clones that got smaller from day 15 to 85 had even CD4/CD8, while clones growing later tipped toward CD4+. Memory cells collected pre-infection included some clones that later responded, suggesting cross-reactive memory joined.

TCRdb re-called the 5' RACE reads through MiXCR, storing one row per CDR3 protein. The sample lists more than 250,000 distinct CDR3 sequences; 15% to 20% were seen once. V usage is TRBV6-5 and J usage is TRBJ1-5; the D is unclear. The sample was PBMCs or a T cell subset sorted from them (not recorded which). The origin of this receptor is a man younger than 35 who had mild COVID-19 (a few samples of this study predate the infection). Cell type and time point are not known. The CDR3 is CASSYSRALRQPQHF. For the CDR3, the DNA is TGTGCCAGCAGTTACTCTAGGGCGTTACGTCAGCCCCAGCATTTT.